Below, 9 T cell receptor beta chains from the same sample are listed, as sequenced in a study of CD8+CD57+ T cells in acquired aplastic anemia. Genomic DNA acted as the template from which TCR beta VDJ combination and CDR3 sequence profiling were carried out. TCRdb re-called the reads through MiXCR, storing one row per CDR3 protein. The repertoire consists of 400,000 to 450,000 distinct CDR3 sequences, with under 80% occurring once and the leading ten covering approximately 3.9%. Sequenced material: sorted CD4+, CD8+, or CD8+CD57+ T cells (not recorded which) from PBMCs. The receptors were sampled from a human donor in good health, serving as a control.

This clonotype has a handful of counts. At one end the junction does not follow the germline gene, possibly because of a read error. The chain combines TRBV4-1 with TRBJ2-7; 8 bases agree with TRBD2. This CDR3 spans 15 amino acids. Germline loops: CDR1 MGHRA, CDR2 YSYEKL. The CDR3: CASSQDGLASNEQYF. The CDR3 DNA is TGCGCCAGCAGCCAGGACGGACTAGCCTCCAACGAGCAGTACTTC.

The CDR3 sequence is CASSSAGEHQPQPQHF. CDR3 nucleotide sequence: TGTGCCAGCAGCTCTGCAGGGGAACATCAGCCCCAGCCCCAGCATTTT. The chain employs TRBV7-2 and TRBJ1-5, with D maybe TRBD1 (6 bases). The CDR3 sequence is 16 residues long. Germline V lookup: CDR1 SGHTA, CDR2 FQGNSA. V dropped 4 bases and J dropped 7 bases, with 20 bases sitting between them. The whole variable domain, remainder taken from reference TRBV7-2 and TRBJ1-5, is GAGVSQSPSNKVTEKGKDVELRCDPISGHTALYWYRQSLGQGLEFLIYFQGNSAPDKSGLPSDRFSAERTGGSVSTLTIQRTQQEDSAVYLCASSSAGEHQPQPQHFGDGTRLSIL.

On this clonotype: This likely comes from a read error, as the CDR3 has no conserved phenylalanine or tryptophan at its end. The DNA is omitted, as the CDR3 cannot be located on it reliably, and the CDR3 follows TCRdb's listing. Here the CDR3 reads CASSVVHEGTTL. The rearrangement joins TRBV9 to TRBJ1-2; TRBD1 is the table's D call, not checked against the DNA. Ends included, the CDR3 has 12 residues. Germline V gene sequence: CDR1 SGDLS, CDR2 YYNGEE.

This chain connects TRBV14 to TRBJ1-4; D is perhaps TRBD1 (5 bases). The V gene lost 6 bases and the J gene lost 12 bases, with 23 bases spanning the gap. CDR3 size: 15 residues. Per germline, CDR1 SGHDN and CDR2 FVKESK. This chain's CDR3 is CASSPTRAWGEELFF. CDR3 DNA: TGTGCCAGCAGTCCCACCCGGGCCTGGGGCGAAGAACTGTTTTTT.

This clonotype was counted a few times. The chain carries TRBV10-3 and TRBJ1-6; D is perhaps TRBD1 (6 bases). Germline V gene data show CDR1 as ENHRY and CDR2 as SYGVKD. The ends were cut back, 6 bases at V and 7 bases at J, with 13 bases in the middle. The CDR3 spans 14 residues. CDR3 in amino acids: CAIRTGTPNSPLHF. CDR3 sequence (DNA): TGTGCCATCAGGACCGGGACACCAAATTCACCCCTCCACTTT.

The table lists this clonotype with a few counts. Written as DNA, the CDR3 is TGCGCCAGCAGTGAGTCGAGACAGGGAAGCATGAATGGCTACACCTTC. Amino acids: CASSESRQGSMNGYTF. The chain is built from TRBV10-2 and TRBJ1-2; 7 bases match TRBD1. Trimming took 0 bases from V and 6 from J; bases not matched to a gene: 10. CDR1 is WSHSY and CDR2 is SAAADI in the germline V gene. This CDR3 region has 16 residues.

This sequence joins TRBV20-1 and TRBJ1-4, with D unresolved. CDR1 is DFQATT and CDR2 is SNEGSKA in the germline V gene (reference sequence). The V and J ends lost 1 base and 8 bases respectively, with 11 bases between them. The CDR3 length is 13 residues. The CDR3 loop is CSARGLPKEKLFF. DNA of the CDR3: TGCAGTGCTAGAGGTCTGCCAAAAGAAAAACTGTTTTTT.

The chain is built from TRBV7-2 and TRBJ1-2; a weak D match, TRBD1 (6 bases). CDR3 size: 17 residues. V lost 5 bases and J lost 3, with 22 bases in between. CDR1 is SGHTA and CDR2 is FQGNSA in the germline V gene. The chain's CDR3 is CASSISYTGGAYYGYTF. CDR3 sequence (DNA): TGTGCCAGCAGCATCTCTTATACGGGGGGCGCGTACTATGGCTACACCTTC.

The rearrangement links TRBV14 to TRBJ1-6; D is uncertain. CDR1 SGHDN and CDR2 FVKESK come from the germline V gene. Deletions cut 6 bases from V and 8 bases from J, with 14 bases between. The CDR3 has 14 amino acids. Here the CDR3 reads CASSHTGFDSPLHF. CDR3 coding DNA: TGTGCCAGCAGTCACACGGGTTTTGATTCACCCCTCCACTTT.